This TCR beta chain was sequenced in a study of PD-1 blockade in classical Hodgkin lymphoma (dated by TCRdb to about 2020). In the study overall: Nivolumab dosing was 3 mg/kg intravenously every 2 weeks, continuing until either disease progression or unacceptable toxicity. A peripheral blood immune signature of response to PD-1 blockade in classical Hodgkin lymphoma was defined using TCR beta sequencing and CyTOF. General conclusions and limits of the study: Baseline TCR diversity was reported as lower in newly diagnosed patients than in healthy donors, and lower still in relapsed/refractory patients. Patients starting nivolumab less than 1 year after ASCT had lower diversity and were excluded from later analyses to avoid confounding by immune reconstitution. The study was limited to a single clinical trial cohort, and causes of repertoire differences, possibly disease activity or prior therapy, remained undefined. CD4+ but not CD8+ TCR diversity rose significantly by C4D1 (p=0.0027 vs p=0.16), most apparent in complete responders (p=0.02). Trial patients achieving complete response had baseline diversity similar to newly diagnosed patients, whereas partial responders and progressors had significantly lower diversity.

As to this clone: It lacks a known antigen. Base qualities are missing; no much larger clone stands one base away.

From the cysteine through the phenylalanine, the CDR3 covers 14 amino acids. Only the CDR3 region is kept as DNA, spanning 42 bases read in frame from base 1. CDR1 and CDR2, per the germline V gene, are MDHEN and SYDVKM. V gives up 3 bases and J gives up 3 bases, and the segment between their germline ends measures 11 bases. Genomic DNA was extracted with the Qiagen DNeasy kit from unsorted PBMCs and from negatively selected CD4+ and CD8+ fractions. TCR beta CDR3 regions were subjected to amplification by immunoSEQ multiplex PCR with primers that anneal to V and J segments. A synthetic immune receptor repertoire was used to minimize amplification bias, and any remaining bias was removed computationally after sequencing. The study's processing was this. Custom Python scripts were used to quantify repertoire diversity as the Shannon entropy index. Unsorted, CD4+ and CD8+ repertoires were analyzed separately, except for combined analyses in which CD4+ and CD8+ sequences were merged in silico. Clonal expansion was defined as at least a 2-fold frequency increase after treatment relative to C1D1, with a pseudocount of 0.5 for undetected baseline clones. Singleton clones were defined as clones with 0 or 1 copy at C1D1, and non-singleton clones were defined as clones with 2 or more copies. By matching protein sequences in sorted samples from the same patient, clones expanded in unsorted samples were annotated as CD4+, CD8+ or unknown. Diversity changes from C1D1 to C4D1 were tested in paired samples using Wilcoxon tests. In its TCRdb copy, this immuneACCESS table keeps in-frame sequences only and misses some clones. Where compared with another copy, unresolved V genes explain less than half of these, and the others have no known cause. That table furnishes V, J and clone size, whereas the DNA furnished D and trimming. The table for this sample lists just over 25,000 clones; around 69% of them were counted only once. Roughly 12% of the sample belongs to the ten largest clones.

The time point label, read with the paper, signifies: cycle 2 day 1 (C2D1) of nivolumab. Every trial patient had relapsed after autologous stem cell transplantation, and cohorts A, B and C differed in prior brentuximab vedotin exposure. A total of more than 55 patients with relapsed/refractory classical Hodgkin lymphoma made up the trial cohort, and each patient's best overall response was complete response, partial response or progressive disease. Single-agent nivolumab was administered to trial patients in the multi-cohort phase II CheckMate 205 trial. An independent review committee assessed best overall response by applying the 2007 International Working Group response criteria. Trial PBMCs were collected immediately before nivolumab initiation (C1D1) and during therapy at cycle 2 day 1 and cycle 4 day 1. Peripheral blood was collected in 8 mL Vacutainer Cell Preparation Tubes, from which PBMCs were isolated by centrifugation and then cryopreserved.

The sequenced sample was peripheral blood mononuclear cells (PBMCs), obtained before the second cycle of nivolumab. The clonotype originates from a human donor with classical Hodgkin lymphoma. The sequence is built from TRBV28 and TRBJ1-1, with the D segment identity uncertain. The CDR3 region has the sequence CASSFGNAYTEAFF. The DNA reads as follows: TGTGCCAGCAGTTTTGGGAATGCTTACACTGAAGCTTTCTTT.